The rows below give T cell receptor beta chains drawn from one sample of a study of blood T cells in healthy people across ages. Each CDR3 protein gets one entry after TCRdb re-called the 5' RACE reads with MiXCR. Of about 690,000 distinct CDR3 sequences in the sample, roughly 43% were seen once. Sequencing was done on a sample of blood. These receptors all stem from a man older than 75 in good health. The CDR3 runs from the conserved cysteine through the conserved F or W. A D gene is named only where the DNA matches it firmly.

v_gene: TRBV29-1; d_gene: -; CDR3aa: CSVLVGSYNEQFF
v_gene: TRBV11-3; d_gene: -; CDR3aa: CASSLGRAGSSLHF
v_gene: TRBV12-3/TRBV12-4; d_gene: TRBD1; CDR3aa: CASSSFGQGADEQYF
v_gene: TRBV7-2; d_gene: -; CDR3aa: CASSLAASVTDTQYF
v_gene: TRBV10-2; d_gene: -; CDR3aa: CASSESISNGSPYEQYF
v_gene: TRBV25-1; d_gene: TRBD1; CDR3aa: CASSGATGGGRADTQYF
v_gene: TRBV4-3; d_gene: -; CDR3aa: CASSQDSRGTQYF
v_gene: TRBV18; d_gene: TRBD1; CDR3aa: CASSLGQGGRDEQYF
v_gene: TRBV29-1; d_gene: TRBD2; CDR3aa: CSVEAKVVAGLAVYERYF
v_gene: TRBV27; d_gene: -; CDR3aa: CASTPTVVSYEQYF
v_gene: TRBV4-3; d_gene: TRBD1; CDR3aa: CASSQDAGQGGEQYF
v_gene: TRBV2; d_gene: TRBD1; CDR3aa: CASSEGQPDQPQHF
v_gene: TRBV12-3/TRBV12-4; d_gene: -; CDR3aa: CASSRDQGRTGELFF
v_gene: TRBV20-1; d_gene: TRBD1; CDR3aa: CSARPGQGRGSEAFF
v_gene: TRBV7-2; d_gene: -; CDR3aa: CASSSYTGELFF
v_gene: TRBV7-2; d_gene: -; CDR3aa: CASSPSLGSDTQYF
v_gene: TRBV7-2; d_gene: -; CDR3aa: CASSPPGPRTSYEQYF
v_gene: TRBV7-9; d_gene: TRBD1; CDR3aa: CASSSDRGNQPQHF
v_gene: TRBV6-2/TRBV6-3; d_gene: -; CDR3aa: CASTAGNYGYTF
v_gene: TRBV7-9; d_gene: TRBD1; CDR3aa: CASSLRKQGEETQYF
v_gene: TRBV2; d_gene: -; CDR3aa: CASMPGVVSYKQYF
v_gene: TRBV7-9; d_gene: -; CDR3aa: CASSLDSYGYTF
v_gene: TRBV5-1; d_gene: TRBD2; CDR3aa: CASSLNLLAGKGEQYF
v_gene: TRBV14; d_gene: -; CDR3aa: CASSQGTYPSTDTQYF
v_gene: TRBV20-1; d_gene: TRBD2; CDR3aa: CSAQLAGGGNEQFF
v_gene: TRBV6-2/TRBV6-3; d_gene: -; CDR3aa: CASSIPKADRAYEQYF
v_gene: TRBV6-1; d_gene: TRBD1; CDR3aa: CATTGQVGGFNQPQHF
v_gene: TRBV6-5; d_gene: TRBD1; CDR3aa: CASSPGQARYEQYF
v_gene: TRBV6-2/TRBV6-3; d_gene: -; CDR3aa: CASSYSIQGSEQYF
v_gene: TRBV5-1; d_gene: TRBD1; CDR3aa: CASSLAWTGQETQYF
v_gene: TRBV20-1; d_gene: -; CDR3aa: CSATRSSYEQYF
v_gene: TRBV6-5; d_gene: -; CDR3aa: CASSYSLLGTEAFF
v_gene: TRBV6-2/TRBV6-3; d_gene: -; CDR3aa: CASSYRGSTTYEQYF
v_gene: TRBV28; d_gene: -; CDR3aa: CASSIRYEQYF
v_gene: TRBV12-3/TRBV12-4; d_gene: -; CDR3aa: CASSLVVGKVQETQYF
v_gene: TRBV5-1; d_gene: -; CDR3aa: CASSLGEAKNIQYF
v_gene: TRBV6-6; d_gene: TRBD1; CDR3aa: CASSSRGQGAKETQYF
v_gene: TRBV5-6; d_gene: -; CDR3aa: CASSLDGGVGYEQYF
v_gene: TRBV18; d_gene: TRBD1; CDR3aa: CASSPRPGQGGETQYF
v_gene: TRBV7-2; d_gene: -; CDR3aa: CASSLVMGTNEKLFF
v_gene: TRBV30; d_gene: -; CDR3aa: CAWGNSPTYEQYF
v_gene: TRBV5-1; d_gene: TRBD1; CDR3aa: CASSTGTGGENEQFF
v_gene: TRBV6-2/TRBV6-3; d_gene: -; CDR3aa: CASRRTYEQYF
v_gene: TRBV7-2; d_gene: -; CDR3aa: CASSERPGGQLRNEQFF
v_gene: TRBV12-3/TRBV12-4; d_gene: -; CDR3aa: CANAGYTGELFF
v_gene: TRBV14; d_gene: -; CDR3aa: CASSQGQGGKDEQYF
v_gene: TRBV20-1; d_gene: -; CDR3aa: CSPRGRGGADTQYF
v_gene: TRBV3-1; d_gene: TRBD1; CDR3aa: CASSPGQAGTEAFF
v_gene: TRBV30; d_gene: -; CDR3aa: CAWIPWGLLGGYTF
v_gene: TRBV7-8; d_gene: TRBD2; CDR3aa: CASSFTSGTYNERHF
v_gene: TRBV7-8; d_gene: TRBD1; CDR3aa: CASSGDRFYEQYF
v_gene: TRBV9; d_gene: TRBD1; CDR3aa: CASTKDRDKNTEAFF
v_gene: TRBV6-2/TRBV6-3; d_gene: TRBD1; CDR3aa: CASTDHRGWGYTF
v_gene: TRBV18; d_gene: TRBD2; CDR3aa: CASSPYSVVAGGQSPGTDTQYF